The 5 T cell receptor beta chains listed next were all sequenced from one sample in a study of radiation and T cells in renal cell carcinoma (dated by TCRdb to 2020 to 2022). Library method: the immunoSEQ multiplex PCR assay. Drawn from immuneACCESS, this table holds only the in-frame rearrangements with V and J called that TCRdb kept. Clones are partly lost; checked studies trace under half to an unresolved V gene and leave the rest unexplained. Present in this sample are 15,000 to 20,000 clones, over 45% of which were seen just once. The ten largest make up about 10% of the sample. This specimen's time point label, interpreted: tumor resected at nephrectomy. Reading the label with the study, this specimen's treatment or condition is: 15 Gy SBRT to primary tumor, nephrectomy 4 weeks later. This specimen was tumor tissue, taken from a patient whose treatment included radiotherapy and nephrectomy. The source is a man aged 50-60 years with renal cell carcinoma.

The V and J genes are TRBV25-1 and TRBJ1-4; D remains ambiguous. Germline CDR1 reads MGHDK; CDR2 reads SYGVNS. CDR3 length equals 14 residues. V lost 3 bases and J 8 bases, leaving 13 bases between the germline ends. CDR3 protein: CASSDPSTREKLFF. For the CDR3, the DNA is TGTGCCAGCAGTGATCCGAGTACGAGGGAAAAACTGTTTTTT.

V and J are TRBV2 and TRBJ2-6; D is possibly TRBD1 (5 bases). Trimming pared 6 bases from V and 1 base from J, leaving 7 bases between. This CDR3 has 14 residues. Germline CDR1 SNHLY, CDR2 FYNNEI. The CDR3 nucleotides read TGTGCCAGCAGGGCAGGGTCTGGGGCCAACGTCCTGACTTTC. Its translation: CASRAGSGANVLTF.

The chain is built from TRBV11-2 and TRBJ1-5; D is ambiguous. Germline CDR1 and CDR2: SGHAT and FQNNGV. V lost 4 bases and J lost 5, with 9 bases in between. The CDR3 sequence is 13 residues long. The CDR3 DNA reads TGTGCCAGCAGCTACCAGGCGGATCAGCCCCAGCATTTT. Amino acids: CASSYQADQPQHF.

The chain recombines TRBV6-5 with TRBJ1-2; D is uncertain. V was pared by 10 bases and J by 4 bases, with 13 bases between. The germline V gene encodes CDR1 MNHEY and CDR2 SVGAGI. This CDR3 region has 12 residues. Here the CDR3 DNA reads TGTGCCACCATCCTTGTGGGCTATGGCTACACCTTC. Encoded protein: CATILVGYGYTF.

CDR3 sequence reads: CASSAQQGFGYGYTF. In DNA form, the CDR3 reads TGTGCCAGCAGTGCCCAACAGGGGTTTGGCTATGGCTACACCTTC. The chain combines TRBV6-4 with TRBJ1-2, with 7 positions matching TRBD1. V trimming: 4 bases; J trimming: 4 bases; junction bases outside the gene matches: 9. Germline V gives CDR1 MRHNA, CDR2 SNTAGT. This CDR3 region has 15 residues.